The 32 T cell receptor beta chains below were found in one sample sequenced in a study of blood T cell repertoires in COVID-19. Assay used: immunoSEQ multiplex PCR; TCRdb lists only in-frame clones, some missing. Of 200,000 to 250,000 clones listed, around 86% were seen once; the top ten hold 3%. Input material: peripheral blood. All receptors come from a man aged 55 to 70 with acute or convalescent COVID-19.

The chain is built from TRBV18 and TRBJ2-7; a weak D match, TRBD1 (6 bases). Trimming removed 1 base at V and 5 bases at J, with 15 bases between. The CDR3 has 15 residues. Germline V lookup: CDR1 KGHSH, CDR2 LQKENI. The CDR3 DNA reads as TGTGCCAGCTCACCACAACAGGGTTTGCGCGACGAGCAGTACTTC. Translating it yields CASSPQQGLRDEQYF.

V usage is TRBV5-1 and J usage is TRBJ2-7; 10 bases fit TRBD1. Germline V lookup: CDR1 SGHRS, CDR2 YFSETQ. Trimming removed 3 bases from V and 6 bases from J; junction bases left unmatched: 12. This CDR3 is built from 16 residues. The CDR3 bases are TGCGCCAGCAGCTATGGGAGGCTGACAGGGGGCGGCGAGCAGTACTTC. As protein: CASSYGRLTGGGEQYF.

This rearrangement joins TRBV30 to TRBJ2-5; D remains ambiguous. Germline V gives CDR1 GTSNPN, CDR2 SVGIG (reference sequence). V was clipped by 3 bases and J by 5 bases, with 7 bases between them. This CDR3 is built from 11 residues. Here the CDR3 reads CAWRRSETQYF. The CDR3 nucleotides are TGTGCCTGGAGGCGTTCGGAGACCCAGTACTTC.

The chain carries TRBV5-8 and TRBJ1-1, with a weak D call TRBD1 (5 bases). In germline, CDR1 is SGHTS, CDR2 YDEGEE. V lost 0 bases to trimming and J lost 1 base, with 10 bases between them. The CDR3 contains 15 residues. As DNA, the CDR3 is TGTGCCAGCAGCTTGGGAGACAGCTCGAACACTGAAGCTTTCTTT. Residues: CASSLGDSSNTEAFF.

This chain connects TRBV15 to TRBJ2-7; TRBD1 matches at 9 bases. This CDR3 is 14 amino acids long. Trimming removed 7 bases from V and 6 bases from J; junction bases left unmatched: 10. Germline V lookup: CDR1 LNHNV, CDR2 YYDKDF (reference sequence). The CDR3 DNA reads as TGTGCCACCATGCCCCTCGGGACAGGGCTCGAGCAGTACTTC. This codes for CATMPLGTGLEQYF.

This rearrangement joins TRBV18 to TRBJ2-1; D uncertain. Trimming removed 4 bases at V and 7 bases at J, with 11 bases between. The germline CDR1 and CDR2 sequences are KGHSH and LQKENI. This CDR3 has 13 residues. The CDR3 is CASSLSGLNEQFF. For the CDR3, the DNA is TGTGCCAGCTCACTCTCCGGGTTGAATGAGCAGTTCTTC.

The CDR3 coding sequence is TGTGCCAGCAGTACTGGGACAGGGAACTATGGCTACACCTTC. It translates to CASSTGTGNYGYTF. The gene calls are TRBV25-1 and TRBJ1-2; TRBD1 matches 9 bases. After removal of 5 bases from V and 2 bases from J, the junction contained 3 bases not matched to a gene. The germline CDR1 and CDR2 sequences are MGHDK and SYGVNS. There are 14 residues in the CDR3.

This chain uses TRBV7-9 with TRBJ2-4; D call uncertain. In germline, CDR1 is SEHNR, CDR2 FQNEAQ (reference sequence). The CDR3 runs 16 residues. Trimming removed 2 bases from V and 0 bases from J, with 11 bases in between. The CDR3 here is CASSLPGHLAKNIQYF. The CDR3, as DNA: TGTGCCAGCAGCTTACCGGGTCATCTAGCCAAAAACATTCAGTACTTC.

The CDR3 DNA sequence: TGTGCCAGCAGCTTCGGCGGGGTACACCTCCACTTT. Encoded protein: CASSFGGVHLHF. V and J are TRBV5-4 and TRBJ1-6; D remains ambiguous. The V gene's germline CDR1 is SGHNT and CDR2 YYREEE (reference sequence). With 2 bases removed from V and 15 bases from J, the gap between germline ends came to 12 bases. The CDR3 covers 12 residues.

The chain is built from TRBV12-3 or TRBV12-4 and TRBJ2-5, with D possibly TRBD2 on 6 matching bases. The CDR3 has 13 amino acids. V was pared by 6 bases and J by 2 bases, with 10 bases between. CDR3 residues: CASSRGGQETQYF. For the CDR3, the DNA is TGTGCCAGCAGCCGTGGGGGGCAAGAGACCCAGTACTTC.

CDR3 protein: CASSPTKGHPNTGELFF. CDR3 coding DNA: TGCGCCAGCAGTCCGACTAAGGGACATCCGAACACCGGGGAGCTGTTTTTT. The rearrangement links TRBV23-1 to TRBJ2-2; tentatively, D is TRBD1 (6 bases). TRBV23-1 carries the ORF label, with uncertain function. CDR3 length: 17 residues. The V and J ends lost 4 bases and 0 bases respectively, with 15 bases between them.

J is TRBJ2-5 and V is TRBV5-1, with D possibly matching TRBD1 (5 bases). This CDR3 spans 15 amino acids. V was clipped by 1 base and J by 1 base, with 11 bases between them. The germline gives CDR1 SGHRS, CDR2 YFSETQ. The DNA of the CDR3 is TGCGCCAGCAGCTTGCCCACAGGTACCCAAGAGACCCAGTACTTC. It encodes CASSLPTGTQETQYF.

The table lists this clone with a count of one. J is TRBJ2-3 and V is TRBV19; 8 bases agree with TRBD1. CDR1 is LNHDA and CDR2 is SQIVND in the germline V gene (reference sequence). V gave up 3 bases and J gave up 6 bases; unmatched junction bases: 8. This CDR3 is 15 amino acids long. DNA of the CDR3: TGTGCCAGTAGTATCGGACAGGGATGGGCCGATACGCAGTATTTT. This encodes CASSIGQGWADTQYF.

This clone was recorded only once. The chain uses TRBV14 and TRBJ2-6; 8 bases are a match to TRBD1. The germline CDR1 and CDR2 sequences are SGHDN and FVKESK. CDR3 length: 17 residues. J lost 3 bases, V lost 3 bases, and 7 bases had no gene match. The CDR3 loop reads CASSHLQQGVGANVLTF. For the CDR3, the DNA is TGTGCCAGCAGCCATCTTCAACAGGGGGTTGGGGCCAACGTCCTGACTTTC.

This clone was seen just once. The CDR3 DNA sequence: TGTGCCAGCAGACCGGGACAGGAGTTCTATAATTCACCCCTCCACTTT. Its translation: CASRPGQEFYNSPLHF. The chain is built from TRBV27 and TRBJ1-6; 8 nucleotides line up with TRBD1. V shed 6 bases, J shed 3 bases, and the junction held 7 bases outside the gene matches. The CDR3 has 16 amino acids. In germline, CDR1 is MNHEY, CDR2 SMNVEV (reference sequence).

This rearrangement joins TRBV6-6 to TRBJ1-1; D not resolved. The CDR3 is made up of 16 amino acids. Germline V gene data show CDR1 as MNHNY and CDR2 as SVGAGI (reference sequence). V was clipped by 6 bases and J by 4 bases, with 21 bases between them. The CDR3 reads CASSQPGFGESTEAFF. In DNA, the CDR3 is TGTGCCAGCAGCCAACCTGGTTTCGGGGAAAGCACTGAAGCTTTCTTT.

The V call is TRBV28, the J call TRBJ2-1; TRBD2 aligns across 10 bases. This CDR3 contains 15 residues. Trimming cost V 2 bases and J 7 bases; bases outside gene matches: 5. Germline V lookup: CDR1 MDHEN, CDR2 SYDVKM. The CDR3: CASSLVSGGRNEQFF. CDR3 coding DNA: TGTGCCAGCAGTTTAGTTAGCGGGGGGCGGAATGAGCAGTTCTTC.

This chain joins TRBV7-2 and TRBJ2-7; 8 nucleotides agree with TRBD2. This CDR3 comprises 17 residues. V shed 1 base, J shed 6 bases, and the junction held 14 bases outside the gene matches. Germline V gene data show CDR1 as SGHTA and CDR2 as FQGNSA. CDR3 bases: TGTGCCAGCAGCTTAGACAGTAAAGCGGGGGTAAGAGGCGAGCAGTACTTC. It translates to CASSLDSKAGVRGEQYF. Full variable domain (missing parts from reference TRBV7-2 and TRBJ2-7): GAGVSQSPSNKVTEKGKDVELRCDPISGHTALYWYRQSLGQGLEFLIYFQGNSAPDKSGLPSDRFSAERTGGSVSTLTIQRTQQEDSAVYLCASSLDSKAGVRGEQYFGPGTRLTVT.

The chain links TRBV7-9 to TRBJ1-1; D not certain. V was clipped by 3 bases and J by 0 bases, with 5 bases between them. Germline values: CDR1 SEHNR, CDR2 FQNEAQ (reference sequence). The CDR3 totals 13 residues. CDR3 coding DNA: TGTGCCAGCAGCTTTCCCATGAACACTGAAGCTTTCTTT. Protein product: CASSFPMNTEAFF.

The chain uses TRBV6-5 and TRBJ2-7, with D perhaps matching TRBD2 (6 bases). CDR3 size: 15 residues. V was shortened by 0 bases and J by 3 bases, with 12 bases between the two germline ends. Germline V lookup: CDR1 MNHEY, CDR2 SVGAGI. The CDR3 loop reads CASSYSAGQNYEQYF. The CDR3 DNA reads TGTGCCAGCAGTTACTCGGCGGGGCAGAACTACGAGCAGTACTTC.

This sequence joins TRBV5-1 and TRBJ1-1, with D hard to call. Per the germline V gene, CDR1 is SGHRS and CDR2 is YFSETQ. CDR3 length equals 12 residues. V dropped 0 bases and J dropped 5 bases, with 5 bases sitting between them. The CDR3 protein is CASSLEQTEAFF. The DNA for the CDR3 is TGCGCCAGCAGCTTGGAACAGACTGAAGCTTTCTTT.

The rearrangement uses TRBV4-1 and TRBJ1-4, with unresolved D. The CDR3 sequence is 16 residues long. Germline V gene sequence: CDR1 MGHRA, CDR2 YSYEKL. The V end lost 0 bases, the J end lost 8 bases, and 16 bases lay between the germline ends. The CDR3 nucleotides read TGCGCCAGCAGCCAAGATACCGGGGTCGGAGAAGAAAAACTGTTTTTT. This sequence encodes CASSQDTGVGEEKLFF.

The chain combines TRBV6-4 with TRBJ2-2; D is perhaps TRBD2 (6 bases). Deletions cut 4 bases from V and 8 bases from J, with 11 bases between. The CDR3 is 13 amino acids. The germline CDR1 and CDR2 sequences are MRHNA and SNTAGT. DNA for the CDR3: TGTGCCAGCAGTGCCTCCCGGGGGGGGGAGCTGTTTTTT. Translating gives CASSASRGGELFF.

CDR3 coding DNA: TGTGCCAGTAGTAAAGGGACAGGGGGCCCCCGGGAGCTGTTTTTT. This translates into CASSKGTGGPRELFF. This sequence joins TRBV19 and TRBJ2-2; 12 nucleotides agree with TRBD1. V shed 4 bases and J 9 bases; nucleotides not matched to a gene: 6. The germline V gene encodes CDR1 LNHDA and CDR2 SQIVND (reference sequence). The CDR3 is made up of 15 amino acids.

The chain employs TRBV18 and TRBJ1-4, with D perhaps TRBD1 (6 bases). The CDR3 runs 16 residues. V was shortened by 0 bases and J by 8 bases, with 16 bases between the two germline ends. In germline, CDR1 is KGHSH, CDR2 LQKENI. CDR3 sequence (DNA): TGTGCCAGCTCACCACCTAGGGACAATCCCCGAGAAAAACTGTTTTTT. Its translation is CASSPPRDNPREKLFF.

This rearrangement joins TRBV28 to TRBJ2-6; TRBD1 matches 8 bases. V trimming: 6 bases; J trimming: 2 bases; junction bases outside the gene matches: 6. Germline V CDR1 and CDR2: MDHEN, SYDVKM. There are 16 residues in the CDR3. The CDR3 coding sequence is TGTGCCAGCAGCTTTCCACAGGGGGCTGGGGCCAACGTCCTGACTTTC. Encoded protein: CASSFPQGAGANVLTF.

The chain carries TRBV6-5 and TRBJ1-6; TRBD1 is a possible D gene (5 bases). V was trimmed by 6 bases and J by 4 bases, leaving 13 bases between them. Per the germline V gene, CDR1 is MNHEY and CDR2 is SVGAGI. There are 15 residues in the CDR3. CDR3 loop: CASRFRQHYNSPLHF. The CDR3 DNA sequence: TGTGCCAGCAGATTCAGACAGCATTATAATTCACCCCTCCACTTT.

The chain joins TRBV28 to TRBJ2-7, with a possible D match to TRBD2 (5 bases). The CDR3 is made up of 15 amino acids. V lost 8 bases to trimming and J lost 2 bases, with 19 bases between them. CDR1 and CDR2 (germline): MDHEN, SYDVKM. DNA of the CDR3: TGTGCCAGCCGATCTAGCCGACCCCAAACCTACGAGCAGTACTTC. As protein: CASRSSRPQTYEQYF.

The chain is built from TRBV5-1 and TRBJ2-2; 9 bases are a match to TRBD1. Germline values: CDR1 SGHRS, CDR2 YFSETQ. J gave up 4 bases and V 4 bases, and 8 bases lay outside the gene matches. This CDR3 is 16 amino acids long. This CDR3 reads CASSATGGRGTGELFF. In DNA form, the CDR3 reads TGCGCCAGCAGCGCCACAGGGGGCAGGGGCACCGGGGAGCTGTTTTTT.

This chain's CDR3 is CASSPRDRGNTGELFF. The CDR3, as DNA: TGTGCCAGCAGCCCGCGGGACAGGGGTAACACCGGGGAGCTGTTTTTT. This chain links TRBV3-1 (or the pseudogene TRBV3-2) with TRBJ2-2, with 10 positions matching TRBD1. CDR1 and CDR2 from the germline V gene are LGHDT and YNNKEL (reference sequence). V lost 4 bases, J lost 2 bases, and 4 bases stayed unmatched. The CDR3 has 16 residues.

This clone showed up just a few times. Different DNA sequences within this sample yield the same CDR3. The V and J genes are TRBV29-1 and TRBJ2-5; 10 nucleotides match TRBD1. V gave up 6 bases and J gave up 4 bases; unmatched junction bases: 2. Germline V lookup: CDR1 SQVTM, CDR2 ANQGSEA. The CDR3 length is 12 residues. The CDR3 DNA reads TGCAGCGTCGGACAGGGGGGAGAGACCCAGTACTTC. Amino acid sequence: CSVGQGGETQYF. Combining the CDR3 with reference TRBV29-1 and TRBJ2-5 gives the whole variable domain SAVISQKPSRDICQRGTSLTIQCQVDSQVTMMFWYRQQPGQSLTLIATANQGSEATYESGFVIDKFPISRPNLTFSTLTVSNMSPEDSSIYLCSVGQGGETQYFGPGTRLLVL.

The rearrangement joins TRBV5-1 to TRBJ2-1; 10 nucleotides line up with TRBD1. Trimming removed 2 bases from V and 6 bases from J; junction bases left unmatched: 8. The CDR3 is 16 amino acids. Germline lookup yields CDR1 SGHRS and CDR2 YFSETQ. This CDR3 is CASSFHPGQGSNEQFF. The CDR3 DNA reads as TGCGCCAGCAGCTTCCACCCGGGACAGGGGTCCAATGAGCAGTTCTTC.